This T cell receptor (beta chain) comes out of a study of shared clonotypes between healthy human individuals. Notes on the study in general: For naive CD4 cells, roughly 5% of clonotypes were shared across a handful of donors.

About this clone: The antigen is not known.

The ends were cut back, 6 bases at V and 6 bases at J, with 5 bases in the middle. Germline V gives CDR1 SGHDN, CDR2 FVKESK. CDR3 size: 11 residues. The assay used deep level. The data were produced by immunoSEQ multiplex PCR, yet TCRdb's version contains in-frame clones alone and is incomplete. The sample has a few million clones; approximately 94% are singletons. The rearrangement joins TRBV14 to TRBJ2-2; D uncertain. The TCR was taken from a man in his late teens or twenties in good health. The sample taken for sequencing was naive CD4+ T cells sorted from blood. Indicated subset: CD45RA+ positively selected. The DNA of the CDR3 is TGTGCCAGCAGTCTCGCCGGGGAGCTGTTTTTT. Translating it yields CASSLAGELFF. Together with reference TRBV14 and TRBJ2-2, the CDR3 gives the full variable domain: EAGVTQFPSHSVIEKGQTVTLRCDPISGHDNLYWYRRVMGKEIKFLLHFVKESKQDESGMPNNRFLAERTGGTYSTLKVQPAELEDSGVYFCASSLAGELFFGEGSRLTVL.